This T cell receptor (beta chain) appears in the sequencing data of a study of cytomegalovirus exposure and HLA in healthy donors (TCRdb year 2017). For the wider study: In an earlier analysis of about 560 of the donors, 276 Gb of sequence data and approximately 120 million unique TCR beta sequences from 180 million or so T cells were reported. Roughly 300 gigabases of sequencing data and tens of millions of unique TCR sequences were included in an early release covering about 620 HLA-typed donors. Of the 350 to 400 genotyped donors, about 84% fell in the genetic ancestry cluster associated with self-reported Caucasian donors. The study was designed to test whether signatures of past pathogen exposure could be identified by cataloging public T cell receptors. Using immunosequencing, the study profiled T cell repertoires from some 670 subjects and related those repertoires to cytomegalovirus serostatus. Along with the approximately 700-subject first cohort, a separate validation cohort of over 90 different subjects was used. To predict cytomegalovirus infection status, the study brought together high-throughput TCR immunosequencing, statistical association of individual TCRs with disease status, and machine learning. A later analysis re-examined previously published TCR beta repertoires from more than 550 donors and added high-resolution HLA genotyping to investigate patterns of TCR occurrence. Rather than using new phenotypic data, the later analysis identified candidate immune exposures from TCR beta sequences and from how often those sequences occurred across donors. In an earlier analysis of 587 of the donors, high-throughput TCR beta sequencing was used to judge whether each TCR beta V gene segment behaved as functional or pseudogenic. Alongside the repertoire data, information on donor age, sex, ethnicity and CMV serostatus was compiled. A later genetic analysis used genome-wide SNP genotypes for about 65% of the 666 donors, treating that subset as a discovery cohort. All discovery cohort repertoires had been generated on a single sequencing platform. HLA typing covered class I and class II loci at four-digit resolution. The number of donors typed differed by locus, with 629-630 for A, B, C, DRB1 and DQB1, about 500 for DQA1, approximately 580 for DPA1, and 450 to 480 for DPB1. Roughly 5 DR-DQ haplotypes were handled as single units for association and clustering because linkage in the cohort was strong. Among 300 to 500 genotyped donors of the cohort, an average of about 220,000 unique TCR beta nucleotide sequences was sequenced per donor, of which 15% to 20% were non-productive. Results the study describes overall, beyond this receptor: Because the 87-base-pair reads could not distinguish some IMGT-functional V segments, including TRBV6-2 and TRBV6-3, those segments were excluded. In vitro tests confirmed that a few of the cytomegalovirus-associated TCR beta chains recognize cytomegalovirus antigens. Most TCR sequences were observed very rarely across donors, whereas some public TCRs were present in many individuals. The only immune exposure information available for the cohort was CMV serostatus. Correlated functional status among segregating V segments might reflect linkage disequilibrium, but an unknown experimental factor could not be ruled out. V-gene and J-gene trimming of TCR beta chains was associated with a missense DCLRE1C variant in a later genetic analysis, and the association was replicated in an independent cohort. Because HLA typing was unavailable for some donors at each locus, only the typed subset was used in association tests. A cluster of highly shared sequence variants was judged likely to be a technical artifact of the sequencing pipeline. The authors suggested that the approach could potentially be generalized to other disease states and immunological phenotypes. Several of the top co-occurrence clusters appeared to be linked to parvovirus B19, influenza, CMV and Epstein-Barr virus, according to a later analysis. Specific HLA alleles were associated with around 18,000 TCR beta sequences at a false discovery rate of 0.05 in a later analysis. In the study, 150 to 200 TCR beta chains were listed as associated with cytomegalovirus. According to a later genetic analysis, donors in an Asian-associated ancestry cluster had fewer N-insertions in productive TCRs than the approximately 650-donor mean. In a later analysis, the rate of TCR association differed among HLA loci, with DRB1 alleles having the most associated TCRs and HLA-C alleles having the fewest. Assigning TCR associations to individual alleles was difficult when HLA alleles, especially DR and DQ, strongly co-occurred. Because counts were too low, seventeen rarely observed V segments, including chromosome 9 orphons, were excluded from the earlier analysis of some 590 of the donors. Most CMV-associated TCR beta chains appeared to be HLA-restricted in a later analysis, and the HLA associations seemed to be driven largely by CMV exposure. This cohort had only TCR beta chains sequenced, and the lack of alpha or paired-chain data limited which features could be detected. Cytomegalovirus status was reported to be diagnosed by the classifier with high specificity and sensitivity in both the original and validation cohorts. In an earlier analysis of about 600 of the donors, most TCR beta V segments appeared in productive rearrangements about 90% or about 30% of the time, broadly matching IMGT annotations. Sequencing depth was assumed to be roughly uniform across donors in the presence/absence analyses, though that assumption may not hold. A further reported finding was that TCR beta sequences accurately predicted the HLA-A and HLA-B alleles for most subjects in the first cohort. Compared with equally common non-associated chains, HLA-associated TCR beta chains in a later analysis were more clonally expanded and had lower generation probabilities.

Points on this clone: It lacks a known antigen. The sample holds no much larger clone one base away, and base qualities are not on file.

In total, about 650 healthy bone marrow donors made up the cohort. At the time of sampling, all cohort members were nominally healthy, though unrecorded immune exposures were likely present. The donor was CMV seropositive and belonged to the group of more than 250 seropositive cohort members. Every donor gave a peripheral blood sample, and the peripheral blood mononuclear cells from that sample were used for TCR beta sequencing. The Qiagen DNeasy Blood Extraction Kit was used to extract genomic DNA from the blood cell samples. There are 15 amino acids in the CDR3, from cysteine to phenylalanine inclusive. Only CDR3 DNA is held: 45 bases, read in frame from base 1. According to the germline V gene (reference sequence), CDR1 reads GTSNPN and CDR2 reads SVGIG. V loses 2 bases at its end and J loses 1 base; junction bases beyond the gene matches: 6. Library creation used the immunoSEQ multiplex PCR assay. The multiplex PCR relied on a mix of 60 forward primers for TCR Vbeta segments and 13 reverse primers for TCR Jbeta segments. Amplification of the CDR3 region of rearranged TCR beta genes was performed with a multiplex PCR assay on genomic DNA. The amplified TCR beta libraries were sequenced on the Illumina HiSeq System as 87-base-pair reads. As for the original processing: A later analysis counted around 72 million unique TCR beta chains across the 690 or so repertoires, and some 11 million of these chains were shared by at least two donors. Raw reads were error-corrected and collapsed into unique sequences with a nearest-neighbor algorithm that merged closely related sequences to remove PCR and sequencing errors. CDR3 sequences were aligned to IMGT reference sequences to assign V, D and J gene segments. Each retained sequence needed at least a six-nucleotide match to both a V gene segment and a J gene segment. Rearrangements were called productive when the CDR3 lacked stop codons and stayed in frame with V and J; all others were non-productive. CDR3 was defined by IMGT convention, running from the second conserved V-encoded cysteine to the conserved J-encoded phenylalanine. The earlier analysis of 500 to 750 of the donors excluded any sequence lacking an unambiguous match to a single V gene segment. In an earlier analysis of approximately 590 of the donors, V segments were called functional above 56.7% productive rearrangements and were called segregating when the between-donor standard deviation exceeded 5%. To diagnose cytomegalovirus status from the catalog of TCR beta chain sequences, a statistical classification framework was built. V and J gene assignment, in a later analysis, came from comparing TCR nucleotide sequences with IMGT/GENE-DB human TR gene sequences. The TCRdist pipeline was used in a later analysis to assign CDR3 sequences and most-parsimonious VDJ recombination scenarios. In a later analysis, every TCR beta chain was defined by the combination of its CDR3 amino acid sequence and its V-gene family, and reads without a unique V-gene family were dropped. To address suspected cross-contamination and a sequencing artifact, a later analysis removed some 620 highly shared, low-generation-probability nucleotide sequences. A later analysis calculated a clonal expansion index for each public chain from normalized within-repertoire ranks of inferred template counts. In a later analysis, generation probabilities were computed with a VDJ recombination model fitted to out-of-frame rearrangements, and the resulting probabilities were checked against IGoR. A later analysis scored TCR-TCR, TCR-HLA and TCR-CMV co-occurrence with hypergeometric tests, applying a repertoire-size bias correction to TCR pairs. In a later analysis, false discovery rates were estimated by permuting HLA or CMV assignments 20 times. In a later analysis, co-occurring TCRs were grouped with DBSCAN, and TCRdist sequence similarity was added when clustering was performed within HLA-allele-positive subsets. For co-occurrence clustering, repertoires with fewer than 30,000 or more than 120,000 public chains were excluded, along with five repertoires with anomalous nucleotide sharing. Entries here come from immuneACCESS through TCRdb and include only in-frame sequences with V and J called. Some clones fail to appear in such tables; in the studies checked, an unresolved V gene covers under half of the shortfall, and the cause of the remainder is unknown. V and J calls and clone size are copied from that table; D and trimming were computed from the DNA. This sample comprises some 67,000 clones, around 87% of them detected only once. Of the sample, roughly an eighth is held by the ten largest clones.

The chain is assembled from TRBV30 and TRBJ2-3; 7 bases in the junction line up with TRBD2. Sequences were obtained from PBMCs. The TCR comes from a woman aged 25 to 39 in good health and CMV-seropositive. The CDR3 sequence is CAWSPTGLRTDTQYF. Read as DNA, the sequence is TGTGCCTGGAGTCCGACGGGACTACGCACAGATACGCAGTATTTT. Here the CDR3 is joined to the reference TRBV30 and TRBJ2-3 genes, and the full variable domain is: SQTIHQWPATLVQPVGSPLSLECTVEGTSNPNLYWYRQAAGRGLQLLFYSVGIGQISSEVPQNLSASRPQDRQFILSSKKLLLSDSGFYLCAWSPTGLRTDTQYFGPGTRLTVL.